This is a list of T cell receptor beta chains from one sample in a study of cytomegalovirus exposure and HLA in healthy donors. Produced via immunoSEQ multiplex PCR; TCRdb's table is partial and in-frame only. The sample has approximately 130,000 clones; around 70% are singletons. Specimen: PBMCs. These receptors all come from a man aged 25 to 40 in good health and CMV-seronegative. Each CDR3 is given with its conserved first and last residue. Each record gives: V gene, J gene, CDR3 length, clone size, D gene, CDR3 DNA, CDR3 protein. A D gene is named only where the DNA matches it firmly. Not every row has a clone size; where given, it reads once, few, many or a size class.

>TRBV6-1|TRBJ2-7|15|.|TRBD1
TGTGCCAGCAGAAACCACAGGGGCGACTCCTACGAGCAGTACTTC
CASRNHRGDSYEQYF
>TRBV18|TRBJ1-4|13|.|.
TGTGCCAGCTCACCACCATCGCGGGAAAAACTGTTTTTT
CASSPPSREKLFF
>TRBV25-1|TRBJ1-2|14|.|TRBD1
TGTGCCAGCACCCGGGACAGTTTCCTTGATGGCTACACCTTC
CASTRDSFLDGYTF
>TRBV28|TRBJ2-7|15|once|.
TGTGCCAGCACCATTGGATTGGGGGGCTCCTACGAGCAGTACTTC
CASTIGLGGSYEQYF
>TRBV30|TRBJ1-2|14|.|.
TGTGCCTGGGAAAAAGACAGGCCCCCCTATGGCTACACCTTC
CAWEKDRPPYGYTF
>TRBV5-6|TRBJ1-1|13|.|.
TGTGCCAGCAGCCGACAGATGAACACTGAAGCTTTCTTT
CASSRQMNTEAFF
>TRBV30|TRBJ2-2|16|once|TRBD2
TGTGCCTGGGCATCCGGACTAGCGCCGAACACCGGGGAGCTGTTTTTT
CAWASGLAPNTGELFF
>TRBV9|TRBJ2-2|12|.|.
TGTGCCAGCTCTGGGGGAGGCGGGGAGCTGTTTTTT
CASSGGGGELFF
>TRBV7-9|TRBJ1-3|13|.|.
TGTGCCAGCAGTATAATATCTGGAAACACCATATATTTT
CASSIISGNTIYF
>TRBV18|TRBJ2-1|15|few|TRBD2
TGTGCCAGCTCACCTCTGCGGGAGAGTGGGGGTGAGCAGTTCTTC
CASSPLRESGGEQFF
>TRBV27|TRBJ1-1|13|.|.
TGTGCCAGCAGTTTAGGGGGGGACACTGAAGCTTTCTTT
CASSLGGDTEAFF
>TRBV5-1|TRBJ1-1|16|.|.
TGCGCCAGCAGCTTGGAATGGACAAGAGAGAACACTGAAGCTTTCTTT
CASSLEWTRENTEAFF
>TRBV18|TRBJ2-7|14|.|.
TGTGCCAGCTCACCGGAGGGAATTATCCACGAGCAGTACTTC
CASSPEGIIHEQYF
>TRBV13|TRBJ2-2|16|.|TRBD2
TGTGCCAGCAGCTTAATTCTAGCGGGAGTTACCGGGGAGCTGTTTTTT
CASSLILAGVTGELFF
>TRBV6-5|TRBJ2-7|14|.|TRBD2
TGTGCCAGCAGAGACAAGCGGGGGGCCTACGAGCAGTACTTC
CASRDKRGAYEQYF
>TRBV28|TRBJ1-2|15|.|.
TGTGCCAGCAGCTACTGGCCAGGGGTCCGCTATGGCTACACCTTC
CASSYWPGVRYGYTF
>TRBV11-2|TRBJ1-1|18|.|.
TGTGCCAGCAGCTTTTGGGACTTGGCCGGTCCCCTTGGCGGTGAAGCTTTCTTT
CASSFWDLAGPLGGEAFF
>TRBV6-4|TRBJ2-3|13|.|TRBD2
TGTGCCAGCAGGGGACTAGCAACAGATACGCAGTATTTT
CASRGLATDTQYF
>TRBV7-3|TRBJ2-3|18|.|TRBD2
TGTGCCAGCAGCTCGGGACTAGCTTTCCGGGGATACACAGATACGCAGTATTTT
CASSSGLAFRGYTDTQYF
>TRBV7-8|TRBJ1-6|14|.|.
TGTGCCAGCAGCTTATACCAGGGGAATTCACCCCTCCACTTT
CASSLYQGNSPLHF
>TRBV6-1|TRBJ1-2|14|.|TRBD1
TGTGCCAGCAGAGACAGGGGGCAAGCCTATGGCTACACCTTC
CASRDRGQAYGYTF
>TRBV6-6|TRBJ1-5|14|.|.
TGTGCCAGCAGGGACACGGATAGCAATCAGCCCCAGCATTTT
CASRDTDSNQPQHF
>TRBV7-7|TRBJ2-2|14|.|.
TGTGCTAGCAGCCTGCGGGGTTACACCGGGGAGCTGTTTTTT
CASSLRGYTGELFF
>TRBV21-1|TRBJ2-2|24|few|.
TGTGCCAGCAGCTGGTCGCCGGGAACTCCGACGCCGGGACAGGTCAAATTGGGCACCGGGGAGCTGTTTTTT
CASSWSPGTPTPGQVKLGTGELFF
>TRBV4-3|TRBJ2-6|18|few|TRBD1
TGCGCCAGCAGCTTACAGGGGGTATGGGCATCTGGGGCCAACGTCCTGACTTTC
CASSLQGVWASGANVLTF
>TRBV4-1|TRBJ2-2|13|once|.
TGCGCCAGCAGCCAAGTCCCTGCCGGGGAGCTGTTTTTT
CASSQVPAGELFF
>TRBV6-5|TRBJ1-2|15|.|.
TGTGCCAGCAGTTACTCACGTGGAGGGGCCGATGGCTACACCTTC
CASSYSRGGADGYTF
>TRBV6-1|TRBJ1-2|17|few|TRBD1
TGTGCCAGCAGTGAAGCATTTGGACAGGGCTCTCTCTATGGCTACACCTTC
CASSEAFGQGSLYGYTF
>TRBV19|TRBJ2-7|16|once|TRBD1
TGTGCCAGTAGTTCACAGGGGATGCCCTGGGGATACGAGCAGTACTTC
CASSSQGMPWGYEQYF
>TRBV6-5|TRBJ1-3|15|.|TRBD1
TGTGCCAGCAGCCTGACAGGGTCTGGTGGAAACACCATATATTTT
CASSLTGSGGNTIYF
>TRBV5-6|TRBJ1-5|19|few|TRBD1
TGTGCCAGCAGCAAAGAAACCGGGACAGGGAGGTCGGGCAATCAGCCCCAGCATTTT
CASSKETGTGRSGNQPQHF
>TRBV4-3|TRBJ1-3|18|once|.
TGCGCCAGCAGCCCAAGTGGGGTCCAGGGTTTGACTGGAAACACCATATATTTT
CASSPSGVQGLTGNTIYF
>TRBV6-1|TRBJ2-1|15|.|TRBD2
TGTGCCAGCAGTATAGAGCGGGAGCCATACAATGAGCAGTTCTTC
CASSIEREPYNEQFF
>TRBV27|TRBJ2-7|13|.|.
TGTGCCAGCAGTTTTGAGGTCGGCTACGAGCAGTACTTC
CASSFEVGYEQYF
>TRBV7-2|TRBJ1-2|15|.|TRBD1
TGTGCCAGCAGCTTAATAGGGGGCGGCTACTATGGCTACACCTTC
CASSLIGGGYYGYTF
>TRBV29-1|TRBJ2-3|12|.|.
TGCAGCGTTGAGAGCCGCGGAGATACGCAGTATTTT
CSVESRGDTQYF
>TRBV7-2|TRBJ2-7|15|.|TRBD2
TGTGCCAGCAGCTTAGCTGGTATAGCGGGGTACGAGCAGTACTTC
CASSLAGIAGYEQYF
>TRBV6-4|TRBJ1-6|14|.|TRBD1
TGTGCCAGCTTCGGACAGGGGAATAATTCACCCCTCCACTTT
CASFGQGNNSPLHF
>TRBV7-3|TRBJ1-1|14|once|TRBD1
TGTGCCAGCAGCTTAACAGGGGGCTTCGATGAAGCTTTCTTT
CASSLTGGFDEAFF
>TRBV30|TRBJ1-4|14|.|TRBD1
TGTGCCTCATCAGGGGGACTAACTAATGAAAAACTGTTTTTT
CASSGGLTNEKLFF
>TRBV4-3|TRBJ1-4|17|.|.
TGCGCCAGCAGCCAAGATTTGCGGGGCGGATCTAATGAAAAACTGTTTTTT
CASSQDLRGGSNEKLFF
>TRBV28|TRBJ2-7|14|.|TRBD2
TGTGCCAGCAGTTTGAGGGGAGGGCCCTACGAGCAGTACTTC
CASSLRGGPYEQYF
>TRBV28|TRBJ2-1|12|.|.
TGTGCCATTCAGGGCTCCTACAATGAGCAGTTCTTC
CAIQGSYNEQFF
>TRBV5-1|TRBJ2-5|16|.|TRBD2
TGCGCCAGCAGCTTGGCTCTAGCGGGGGGACAAGAGACCCAGTACTTC
CASSLALAGGQETQYF
>TRBV28|TRBJ1-5|14|.|.
TGTGCCAGCAGTTTATGGGCCTTCAATCAGCCCCAGCATTTT
CASSLWAFNQPQHF